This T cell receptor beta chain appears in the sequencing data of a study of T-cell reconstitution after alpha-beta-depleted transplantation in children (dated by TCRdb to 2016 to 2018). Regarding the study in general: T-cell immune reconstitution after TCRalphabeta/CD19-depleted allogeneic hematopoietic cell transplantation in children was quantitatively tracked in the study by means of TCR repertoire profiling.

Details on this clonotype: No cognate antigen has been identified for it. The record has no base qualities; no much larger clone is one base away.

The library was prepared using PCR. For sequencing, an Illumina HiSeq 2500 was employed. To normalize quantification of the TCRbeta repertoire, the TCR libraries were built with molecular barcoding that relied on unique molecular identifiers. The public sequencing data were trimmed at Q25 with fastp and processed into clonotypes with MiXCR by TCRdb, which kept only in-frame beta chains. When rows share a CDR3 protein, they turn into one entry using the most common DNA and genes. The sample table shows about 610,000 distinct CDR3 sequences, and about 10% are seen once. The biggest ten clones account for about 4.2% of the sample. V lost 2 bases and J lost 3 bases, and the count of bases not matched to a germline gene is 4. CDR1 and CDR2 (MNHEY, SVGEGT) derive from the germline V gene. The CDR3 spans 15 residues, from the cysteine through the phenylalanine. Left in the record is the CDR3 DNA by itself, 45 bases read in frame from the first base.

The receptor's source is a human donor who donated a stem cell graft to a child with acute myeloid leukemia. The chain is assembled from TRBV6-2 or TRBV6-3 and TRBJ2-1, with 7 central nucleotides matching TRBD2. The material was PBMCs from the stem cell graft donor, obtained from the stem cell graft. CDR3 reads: CASSYLREYYNEQFF. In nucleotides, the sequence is TGTGCCAGCAGTTACCTGCGGGAGTACTACAATGAGCAGTTCTTC.